The rows below give T cell receptor beta chains drawn from one sample of a study of blood T cell repertoires in COVID-19. Profiling relied on immunoSEQ multiplex PCR, and the TCRdb table lists in-frame clones only, not all of them. The data show fewer than 130,000 clones, 72% seen once. Sequenced input: peripheral blood. These receptor sequences come from a woman aged 55 to 70 with acute or convalescent COVID-19. Each CDR3 is given with its conserved first and last residue. D genes are given only for firm matches. Clone size appears in some rows only: once, few, many, or a class for an expanded clone.

V: TRBV6-2/TRBV6-3
size: once
D: NA
J: TRBJ2-7
CDR3: CASSYSREQYF
DNA: TGTGCCAGCAGTTACTCCCGCGAGCAGTACTTC

V: TRBV3-1/TRBV3-2
size: few
D: TRBD1
J: TRBJ2-7
CDR3: CASSRTGTKVGSYEQYF
DNA: TGTGCCAGCAGCCGGACAGGGACAAAGGTGGGCTCCTACGAGCAGTACTTC

V: TRBV2
size: NA
D: NA
J: TRBJ2-5
CDR3: CASSDGVWETQYF
DNA: TGTGCCAGCAGTGACGGGGTATGGGAGACCCAGTACTTC

V: TRBV30
size: few
D: TRBD1
J: TRBJ2-1
CDR3: CAWRDLPGQTNEQFF
DNA: TGTGCCTGGAGGGATCTACCGGGACAGACCAATGAGCAGTTCTTC

V: TRBV5-6
size: NA
D: NA
J: TRBJ1-2
CDR3: CASSLGRNYGYTF
DNA: TGTGCCAGCAGCTTGGGGCGGAACTATGGCTACACCTTC

V: TRBV11-2
size: NA
D: NA
J: TRBJ2-3
CDR3: CASSPGLPQDTQYF
DNA: TGTGCCAGCAGCCCCGGACTACCCCAAGATACGCAGTATTTT

V: TRBV6-5
size: NA
D: TRBD1
J: TRBJ2-5
CDR3: CASSYGTGRETQYF
DNA: TGTGCCAGCAGTTACGGGACAGGGAGAGAGACCCAGTACTTC

V: TRBV2
size: many
D: NA
J: TRBJ1-3
CDR3: CASRQLDWRPSGNTIYF
DNA: TGTGCCAGCAGGCAGCTGGACTGGAGACCCTCTGGAAACACCATATATTTT

V: TRBV24-1
size: once
D: TRBD2
J: TRBJ2-5
CDR3: CATSDPLAGSQETQYF
DNA: TGTGCCACCAGTGACCCCCTAGCGGGGTCCCAAGAGACCCAGTACTTC

V: TRBV30
size: NA
D: NA
J: TRBJ1-6
CDR3: CAWSVIQGDSPLHF
DNA: TGTGCCTGGAGTGTAATACAGGGTGATTCACCCCTCCACTTT

V: TRBV2
size: few
D: NA
J: TRBJ1-3
CDR3: CASRSGSRPSGNTIYF
DNA: TGTGCCAGTAGATCGGGATCCAGGCCGTCTGGAAACACCATATATTTT

V: TRBV7-7
size: NA
D: NA
J: TRBJ1-6
CDR3: CASSLNSGAPLHF
DNA: TGTGCCAGCAGCTTGAATTCAGGGGCACCCCTCCACTTT

V: TRBV4-3
size: NA
D: TRBD2
J: TRBJ2-7
CDR3: CASSQDHRGGPYEQYF
DNA: TGCGCCAGCAGCCAAGATCATAGGGGAGGGCCGTACGAGCAGTACTTC

V: TRBV24-1
size: NA
D: TRBD1
J: TRBJ2-1
CDR3: CAVQRTGSYNEQFF
DNA: TGTGCCGTACAGAGGACAGGCTCCTACAATGAGCAGTTCTTC

V: TRBV25-1
size: NA
D: TRBD1
J: TRBJ2-5
CDR3: CASSEWGTGAQETQYF
DNA: TGTGCCAGCAGTGAATGGGGGACAGGGGCCCAAGAGACCCAGTACTTC

V: TRBV12-3/TRBV12-4
size: NA
D: NA
J: TRBJ1-6
CDR3: CASRGADSPLHF
DNA: TGTGCCAGCAGGGGCGCCGATTCACCCCTCCACTTT

V: TRBV5-6
size: NA
D: NA
J: TRBJ2-2
CDR3: CASSSRLPKGPGELFF
DNA: TGTGCCAGCAGCTCCCGACTTCCCAAGGGGCCCGGGGAGCTGTTTTTT

V: TRBV6-5
size: few
D: TRBD1
J: TRBJ1-2
CDR3: CATDRDRGTYGYTF
DNA: TGTGCCACCGATAGGGACAGGGGGACCTATGGCTACACCTTC

V: TRBV11-2
size: NA
D: NA
J: TRBJ2-5
CDR3: CASSSARREPWGETQYF
DNA: TGTGCCAGCAGCTCGGCCAGGAGGGAACCCTGGGGGGAGACCCAGTACTTC

V: TRBV3-1/TRBV3-2
size: NA
D: NA
J: TRBJ1-1
CDR3: CASGRRGDTEAFF
DNA: TGTGCCAGCGGCCGCCGGGGAGACACTGAAGCTTTCTTT

V: TRBV7-2
size: NA
D: NA
J: TRBJ1-2
CDR3: CASSLDQGLYGYTF
DNA: TGTGCCAGCAGCTTAGATCAGGGGCTCTATGGCTACACCTTC

V: TRBV5-1
size: once
D: NA
J: TRBJ2-1
CDR3: CASSLRQVWDEQFF
DNA: TGCGCCAGCAGCCTTCGACAGGTGTGGGATGAGCAGTTCTTC

V: TRBV6-5
size: NA
D: NA
J: TRBJ1-5
CDR3: CASKRGQGSNQPQHF
DNA: TGTGCCAGCAAGAGGGGTCAGGGGAGCAATCAGCCCCAGCATTTT

V: TRBV12-3/TRBV12-4
size: NA
D: NA
J: TRBJ2-2
CDR3: CASTRTLDGELFF
DNA: TGTGCCAGCACCCGAACCCTAGACGGGGAGCTGTTTTTT

V: TRBV12-3/TRBV12-4
size: NA
D: NA
J: TRBJ1-3
CDR3: CASGPGNTIYF
DNA: TGTGCCAGCGGCCCAGGAAACACCATATATTTT

V: TRBV30
size: NA
D: NA
J: TRBJ2-3
CDR3: CAWSLSTDTQYF
DNA: TGTGCCTGGAGCCTGAGCACAGATACGCAGTATTTT

V: TRBV7-3
size: NA
D: NA
J: TRBJ2-5
CDR3: CASSLLGGQETQYF
DNA: TGTGCCAGCAGCTTACTCGGGGGCCAAGAGACCCAGTACTTC

V: TRBV6-2/TRBV6-3
size: NA
D: NA
J: TRBJ2-6
CDR3: CASSYLRGRLNSGANVLTF
DNA: TGTGCCAGCAGTTACCTGCGTGGCAGGCTCAACTCTGGGGCCAACGTCCTGACTTTC

V: TRBV6-5
size: NA
D: TRBD1
J: TRBJ2-3
CDR3: CASSDRGLTDTQYF
DNA: TGTGCCAGCAGCGACAGGGGGCTGACAGATACGCAGTATTTT

V: TRBV5-1
size: NA
D: TRBD1
J: TRBJ1-6
CDR3: CASSSSMRTGGSPLHF
DNA: TGCGCCAGCAGCTCTTCCATGCGGACAGGCGGTTCACCCCTCCACTTT

V: TRBV20-1
size: NA
D: TRBD2
J: TRBJ2-1
CDR3: CSASLALAGARDEQFF
DNA: TGCAGTGCTAGTCTTGCGCTAGCGGGGGCCAGGGATGAGCAGTTCTTC

V: TRBV5-1
size: NA
D: TRBD1
J: TRBJ1-4
CDR3: CASSSGTVNEKLFF
DNA: TGCGCCAGCAGCTCCGGGACAGTTAATGAAAAACTGTTTTTT

V: TRBV15
size: few
D: TRBD1
J: TRBJ2-3
CDR3: CATSERDRVTDTQYF
DNA: TGTGCCACCAGTGAAAGGGACAGGGTGACCGATACGCAGTATTTT

V: TRBV6-6
size: NA
D: TRBD1
J: TRBJ1-2
CDR3: CASSWDRASNYGYTF
DNA: TGTGCCAGCAGTTGGGACAGAGCTTCGAACTATGGCTACACCTTC